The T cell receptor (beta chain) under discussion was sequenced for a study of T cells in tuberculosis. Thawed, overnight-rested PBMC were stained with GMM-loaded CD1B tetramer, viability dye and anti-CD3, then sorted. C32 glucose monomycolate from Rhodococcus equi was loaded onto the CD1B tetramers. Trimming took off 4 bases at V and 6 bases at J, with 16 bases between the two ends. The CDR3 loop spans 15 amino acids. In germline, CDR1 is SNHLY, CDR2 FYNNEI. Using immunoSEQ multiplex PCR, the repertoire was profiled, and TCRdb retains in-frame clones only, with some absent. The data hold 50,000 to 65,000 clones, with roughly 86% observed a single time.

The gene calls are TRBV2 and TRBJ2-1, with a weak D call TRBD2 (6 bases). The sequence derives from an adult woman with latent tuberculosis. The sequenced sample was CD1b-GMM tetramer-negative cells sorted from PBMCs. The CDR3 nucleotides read TGTGCCAGCAGTGGGGGCAGGTCGGGAGCCAATGAGCAGTTCTTC. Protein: CASSGGRSGANEQFF.